The entry that follows covers one TCR beta chain sequence. Its target is not known. On sorted subsets, replicate PCRs used about 180 ng DNA, or approximately 33,000 T cell genomes. Profiling relied on immunoSEQ multiplex PCR, and the TCRdb table lists in-frame clones only, not all of them. Altogether approximately 1.9 million clones are present, 93% being singletons, with the ten largest covering 1.5% to 2%. Naivety among CD8 cells was defined by CD45RO negativity and positive CCR7 selection, thereby excluding terminally differentiated effector memory CD45RA+ cells. The CDR3 covers 12 residues. Trimming at V came to 6 bases and at J to 5 bases, leaving 2 bases not matched to a gene. Germline CDR1 is MNHEY and CDR2 is SMNVEV (reference sequence). The data derive from a study of shared clonotypes between healthy human individuals. The study's findings and limits: Researchers found naive subsets generally carried larger estimated richness than memory subsets.

Sequencing used naive CD8+ T cells from PBMCs. The source of this sequence is a man between 18 and 29 years old in good health. Some clones in this sample may be carry-over from other donors' samples. The gene calls are TRBV27 and TRBJ2-5, with 8 positions matching TRBD1. CDR3 nucleotide sequence: TGTGCCAGCAGCGACAGGGGTGAGACCCAGTACTTC. This gives the protein CASSDRGETQYF.